This T cell receptor beta chain was recovered during a study of CD8 T cells in Susac syndrome (dated by TCRdb to about 2019). Turning to the overall study: The study used repertoire sequencing to test whether antigen drove CD8+ T cell activation and differentiation in Susac syndrome. CD8+ T cell repertoire clonality was compared between about 12 healthy donors, approximately 14 Susac syndrome patients and about 15 multiple sclerosis patients.

The paper's findings and limits, for the study overall: The number of individuals in the TCR sequencing and HLA analysis was recognized as being relatively small.

On this clonotype itself: The clone's antigen remains unknown. Base qualities are missing; no much larger clone stands one base away.

High-throughput TCR beta sequencing profiled peripheral blood CD8+ and CD4+ T cells from healthy donors, Susac syndrome patients and multiple sclerosis patients. Multiple sclerosis controls were treatment-naive patients with stable or active relapsing-remitting disease fulfilling revised McDonald criteria. Bulk CD8+ and CD4+ T cells were purified by magnetic negative isolation, while CD8+ TEMRA cells were enriched using FACS. Blood was collected in EDTA tubes and processed within 24 hours, with PBMCs isolated through density gradient centrifugation. PBMCs destined for TCR sequencing were cryopreserved in liquid nitrogen and later thawed in a 37 °C water bath. The sorted or isolated CD4+, CD8+ and CD8+ TEMRA cells had a purity of 90% or higher. The CDR3 sequence holds 14 residues, the cysteine and phenylalanine included. Solely the CDR3 DNA is kept, with 42 bases framed from the first base. V is pared back by 8 bases and J by 0 bases, with 12 bases lying between the germline termini. CDR1 is given as SNHLY and CDR2 as FYNNEI, both from the germline V gene.

RNA was extracted with the RNeasy kit and roughly 0.45 to 1 ug was reverse transcribed using random hexamers. The immunoSEQ multiplex PCR assay, covering 54 Vbeta and 13 Jbeta segments, was used to amplify TCR beta CDR3 regions. PCR amplification bias was corrected by using a synthetic template baseline for primer optimization and computational correction. As for how the authors treated the data: Reads were assigned to V, D and J genes according to IMGT and analyzed in immunoSEQ Analyzer, with only productive sequences retained. To calculate clonality, Shannon entropy was normalized by log2 of the number of productive unique sequences and then subtracted from one. For each patient and control, public and private clones were evaluated among the 100 most prevalent clones. Clones were defined as Susac-specific if absent from the healthy and MS cohorts, from 900 to 1,300 published viral clones and from other ImmuneACCESS disease sequences. The public reads were reanalyzed by TCRdb: fastp trimming at Q25, MiXCR alignment, in-frame beta chains only. All rows with the same CDR3 protein become a single entry with the most common DNA and genes. The V and J calls come from TCRdb's annotation, not from the publication. The sample table shows about 150,000 distinct CDR3 sequences, and about 95% are seen once. Together, the top ten hold about 0.15% of the sample.

The sample was CD8+ T cells from PBMCs. The TCR originated in a human donor with multiple sclerosis. The chain employs TRBV2 and TRBJ2-3; no D gene call is confident. The nucleotide sequence is given as TGTGCCAGCGAGGCCGGAAAAAGCACAGATACGCAGTATTTT. This sequence encodes CASEAGKSTDTQYF. When the CDR3 is completed using the reference TRBV2 and TRBJ2-3 genes on either side, the full variable domain is EPEVTQTPSHQVTQMGQEVILRCVPISNHLYFYWYRQILGQKVEFLVSFYNNEISEKSEIFDDQFSVERPDGSNFTLKIRSTKLEDSAMYFCASEAGKSTDTQYFGPGTRLTVL.